Listed here are 23 T cell receptor beta chains from one sample, sequenced in a study of shared clonotypes between healthy human individuals. Here immunoSEQ multiplex PCR was the method, and the copy in TCRdb shows in-frame clones only, minus some. The sample yields about 1.5 million clones, approximately 98% seen once. Specimen: naive CD4+ T cells sorted from blood. Noted subset: CD45RA+ positively selected. The receptors here all came from a man aged 30-40 years in good health.

This chain joins TRBV9 and TRBJ2-7; D is possibly TRBD1 (5 bases). This CDR3 has 15 residues. In germline, CDR1 is SGDLS, CDR2 YYNGEE. The V and J ends lost 0 bases and 5 bases respectively, with 15 bases between them. The CDR3 sequence: CASSVVPQGINEQYF. The CDR3 region has the DNA TGTGCCAGCAGCGTAGTCCCTCAGGGTATCAACGAGCAGTACTTC.

The chain joins TRBV5-4 to TRBJ2-7; 8 positions agree with TRBD2. Per germline, CDR1 SGHNT and CDR2 YYREEE (reference sequence). V shed 0 bases and J 6 bases; nucleotides not matched to a gene: 8. The CDR3 spans 15 residues. The CDR3 loop is CASSLVGLVTGEQYF. The CDR3 DNA reads TGTGCCAGCAGCTTGGTGGGACTAGTAACAGGCGAGCAGTACTTC.

V gene TRBV28 combines with J gene TRBJ1-5; D call uncertain. Trimming removed 4 bases at V and 4 bases at J, with 5 bases between. Germline V gene sequence: CDR1 MDHEN, CDR2 SYDVKM. CDR3 length: 12 residues. The CDR3 region has the DNA TGTGCCAGCAGTTCAAATAATCAGCCCCAGCATTTT. Translation: CASSSNNQPQHF.

This chain uses TRBV19 with TRBJ1-5, with TRBD1 as a possible D gene (5 bases). Germline assignment: CDR1 LNHDA and CDR2 SQIVND (reference sequence). Trimming cost V 5 bases and J 2 bases, with 22 bases left between them. The CDR3 loop spans 18 amino acids. The CDR3 sequence: CASSAAPQGPFRNQPQHF. As DNA, the CDR3 is TGTGCCAGTAGTGCAGCCCCTCAGGGCCCTTTTCGCAATCAGCCCCAGCATTTT.

As DNA, the CDR3 is TGTGCCAGCAGTAACCTCGGCGGGACAACAGATACGCAGTATTTT. This translates into CASSNLGGTTDTQYF. The V gene is TRBV6-5, the J gene TRBJ2-3; D may correspond to TRBD1 or TRBD2 (6 bases each). CDR1 MNHEY and CDR2 SVGAGI come from the germline V gene. The CDR3 contains 15 residues. The V end lost 5 bases, the J end lost 3 bases, and 15 bases lay between the germline ends.

The chain employs TRBV19 and TRBJ1-1; D gene unclear. Trimming stripped 4 bases from V and 5 bases from J, with 11 bases between. Germline-derived CDR1 and CDR2 are LNHDA and SQIVND (reference sequence). The CDR3 runs 13 residues. CDR3 protein: CASSTLIGTEAFF. The CDR3, as DNA: TGTGCCAGTAGTACCTTGATTGGGACTGAAGCTTTCTTT. Full variable domain (missing parts from reference TRBV19 and TRBJ1-1): DGGITQSPKYLFRKEGQNVTLSCEQNLNHDAMYWYRQDPGQGLRLIYYSQIVNDFQKGDIAEGYSVSREKKESFPLTVTSAQKNPTAFYLCASSTLIGTEAFFGQGTRLTVV.

The chain couples TRBV11-2 to TRBJ2-5; 9 bases agree with TRBD2. The DNA matches TRBJ2-7 better at its end, which makes the J call doubtful. Germline V gene lookup returns CDR1 SGHAT and CDR2 FQNNGV. The length of the CDR3 is 15 residues. This chain's CDR3 is CASSLTSGQGHEQYF. The CDR3 DNA follows: TGTGCCAGCAGCTTGACTAGCGGCCAAGGTCACGAGCAGTACTTC.

The chain employs TRBV19 and TRBJ2-2; weak D call: TRBD2 (5 bases). Trimming removed 5 bases from V and 4 bases from J, with 20 bases in between. The CDR3 sequence is 17 residues long. Germline lookup yields CDR1 LNHDA and CDR2 SQIVND (reference sequence). The CDR3 reads CASSPRGALRGTGELFF. The CDR3 coding sequence is TGTGCCAGTAGTCCCCGGGGAGCGCTGCGCGGCACCGGGGAGCTGTTTTTT. Based on the CDR3 plus reference TRBV19 and TRBJ2-2, the full variable domain is DGGITQSPKYLFRKEGQNVTLSCEQNLNHDAMYWYRQDPGQGLRLIYYSQIVNDFQKGDIAEGYSVSREKKESFPLTVTSAQKNPTAFYLCASSPRGALRGTGELFFGEGSRLTVL.

The V call is TRBV5-1, the J call TRBJ2-1; perhaps TRBD2 as D (6 bases). V lost 7 bases, J lost 1 base, and 12 bases lay in between. Germline-derived CDR1 and CDR2 are SGHRS and YFSETQ. The CDR3 contains 14 residues. CDR3 DNA sequence: TGCGCCAGCGGCCGGGACTTATCCTACAATGAGCAGTTCTTC. Its protein product is CASGRDLSYNEQFF.

This chain links TRBV5-1 with TRBJ2-6; D unclear. V gave up 0 bases and J gave up 0 bases, with 7 bases separating them. The V gene's germline CDR1 is SGHRS and CDR2 YFSETQ. The CDR3 is made up of 16 amino acids. The CDR3 protein is CASSLAQFSGANVLTF. Here the CDR3 DNA reads TGCGCCAGCAGCTTGGCTCAGTTCTCTGGGGCCAACGTCCTGACTTTC.

The gene calls are TRBV4-1 and TRBJ1-5, with D unclear. The V end was cut by 0 bases, the J end by 6 bases, with 12 bases between. The CDR3 totals 15 residues. Germline loops: CDR1 MGHRA, CDR2 YSYEKL. The CDR3 DNA is TGCGCCAGCAGCCAAGATGGGGTTTCGGGTCAGCCCCAGCATTTT. Protein: CASSQDGVSGQPQHF.

V and J are TRBV18 and TRBJ1-2; a possible D gene is TRBD1 (6 bases). The CDR3 totals 14 residues. Germline CDR1 KGHSH, CDR2 LQKENI. The ends were cut back, 1 base at V and 8 bases at J, with 14 bases in the middle. The CDR3 region has the DNA TGTGCCAGCTCACCACGACAGGCCCCCGTGGGCTACACCTTC. Protein product: CASSPRQAPVGYTF.

V usage is TRBV25-1 and J usage is TRBJ1-3; 7 nucleotides match TRBD1. The CDR3 loop spans 16 amino acids. Germline V CDR1 and CDR2: MGHDK, SYGVNS. J lost 1 base, V lost 8 bases, and 11 bases had no gene match. The CDR3 nucleotides are TGTGCCAGCTCGCGGTCCACACAGGGGTCTGGAAACACCATATATTTT. Encoded protein: CASSRSTQGSGNTIYF.

V is TRBV9 and J is TRBJ1-1, with D possibly matching TRBD1 (5 bases). V lost 1 base to trimming and J lost 3 bases, with 22 bases between them. Germline CDR1 SGDLS, CDR2 YYNGEE. There are 18 residues in the CDR3. The DNA for the CDR3 is TGTGCCAGCAGCGTAAGTGGGAGCGGGAGGCAAGGGGACACTGAAGCTTTCTTT. Translation: CASSVSGSGRQGDTEAFF.

The rearrangement links TRBV19 to TRBJ1-2, with no clear D. Germline CDR1 is LNHDA and CDR2 is SQIVND (reference sequence). V was shortened by 3 bases and J by 8 bases, with 10 bases between the two germline ends. The CDR3 has 12 amino acids. In nucleotides, the CDR3 is TGTGCCAGTAGTATGGCCCGAGGGGGCTACACCTTC. Translated, it gives CASSMARGGYTF.

This sequence joins TRBV7-2 and TRBJ2-1, with D maybe TRBD2 (5 bases). The length of the CDR3 is 16 residues. Per the germline V gene, CDR1 is SGHTA and CDR2 is FQGNSA. Deletions cut 3 bases from V and 4 bases from J, with 16 bases between. DNA of the CDR3: TGTGCCAGCAGCTTTAGCTATCCGGACTTTTACAATGAGCAGTTCTTC. This encodes CASSFSYPDFYNEQFF.

This clone appeared once. Other DNA sequences from this sample encode an identical CDR3 as well. The CDR3: CASSLVGDSSYEQYF. In DNA, the CDR3 is TGCGCCAGCAGCTTGGTAGGGGACAGCTCCTACGAGCAGTACTTC. The J gene is TRBJ2-7, the V gene TRBV5-1, with TRBD1 matching 7 bases. CDR1 is SGHRS and CDR2 is YFSETQ in the germline V gene. V gave up 0 bases and J gave up 0 bases; unmatched junction bases: 3. The CDR3 has 15 residues.

This CDR3 is CASSLEPHRTGSEQYF. CDR3 coding DNA: TGTGCCAGCAGCTTGGAACCTCACCGGACAGGGAGCGAGCAGTACTTC. The chain has TRBV7-2 and TRBJ2-7; 8 nucleotides agree with TRBD1. After removal of 3 bases from V and 6 bases from J, the junction contained 13 bases not matched to a gene. The length of the CDR3 is 16 residues. Germline V gene lookup returns CDR1 SGHTA and CDR2 FQGNSA.

To note about this clone: This specimen includes other DNA sequences encoding the same CDR3. The chain uses TRBV29-1 and TRBJ2-5, with D hard to call. Trimming pared 4 bases from V and 2 bases from J, leaving 5 bases between. Germline V gives CDR1 SQVTM, CDR2 ANQGSEA. CDR3 size: 11 residues. CDR3: CSVGPQETQYF. The CDR3 DNA reads TGCAGCGTTGGACCTCAAGAGACCCAGTACTTC. Looking up the rest from reference TRBV29-1 and TRBJ2-5 gives the full variable domain: SAVISQKPSRDICQRGTSLTIQCQVDSQVTMMFWYRQQPGQSLTLIATANQGSEATYESGFVIDKFPISRPNLTFSTLTVSNMSPEDSSIYLCSVGPQETQYFGPGTRLLVL.

The chain has TRBV18 and TRBJ2-1; 12 bases are shared with TRBD2. The junction had 3 bases not matched to a gene; V was cut back by 5 bases and J by 4 bases. There are 15 residues in the CDR3. Germline V gene data show CDR1 as KGHSH and CDR2 as LQKENI. The CDR3 region is CASSTSGRPYNEQFF. As DNA, the CDR3 is TGTGCCAGCTCAACTAGCGGGAGGCCTTACAATGAGCAGTTCTTC.

This chain uses TRBV5-1 with TRBJ1-4; no reliable D call. CDR1 and CDR2 from the germline V gene are SGHRS and YFSETQ. The CDR3 extends over 12 amino acids. The V end lost 3 bases, the J end lost 7 bases, and 7 bases lay between the germline ends. The CDR3, as DNA: TGCGCCAGCAGCTCCTTGGGTGAAAAACTGTTTTTT. Protein sequence: CASSSLGEKLFF.

V usage is TRBV10-3 and J usage is TRBJ2-7; D is undetermined. The V and J ends lost 4 bases and 3 bases respectively, with 10 bases between them. Germline V gene lookup returns CDR1 ENHRY and CDR2 SYGVKD. This CDR3 region has 13 residues. In DNA form, the CDR3 reads TGTGCCATCAGTGTTTCGACAAACTACGAGCAGTACTTC. Protein product: CAISVSTNYEQYF.

The V call is TRBV6-5, the J call TRBJ2-2; D unclear. The germline V gene encodes CDR1 MNHEY and CDR2 SVGAGI. The CDR3 totals 13 residues. Deletions cut 6 bases from V and 6 bases from J, with 11 bases between. CDR3 residues: CASRRPNPGELFF. Here the CDR3 DNA reads TGTGCCAGCAGACGACCAAACCCCGGGGAGCTGTTTTTT.